This entry describes one T cell receptor beta chain. This clonotype was counted ten times or more. The clone's antigen remains unknown. No per-base quality is available; no much larger clone lies one base away. The instrument given in TCRdb is Illumina NovaSeq 6000. TCR cDNA was synthesized by 5'RACE template switching, which introduced a universal primer site and unique molecular identifiers. Priming of cDNA synthesis was performed from both the TCR alpha and TCR beta constant segments. Libraries were amplified in two PCR steps, with sample barcodes and sequencing adapters added in the second step. Sequencing of libraries was performed on Illumina HiSeq 2500 (2x100 bp) or NovaSeq (2x150 bp). From the authors' description of their analysis: MIGEC was used to demultiplex reads and collapse the reads into UMI consensus sequences, and MiXCR was used for V(D)J alignment. Vaccine-responding clonotypes were defined with edgeR using replicate PBMC samples, requiring FDR below 0.01 and a log2 fold change above 5 up to day 15. CD4 or CD8 identity was assigned to each bulk clonotype according to whether the clonotype was present at higher abundance in the sequenced CD4 repertoire or the sequenced CD8 repertoire. In-frame beta chains were kept once TCRdb had trimmed the public reads at Q25 with fastp and called clones with MiXCR. When rows share a CDR3 protein, they turn into one entry using the most common DNA and genes. In this record, the V and J calls reflect TCRdb's handling and not the investigators' own analysis. The sample table records 300,000 to 400,000 distinct CDR3 sequences; approximately 13% of these occur just once. The ten largest clones add up to approximately 3.4% of the sample.

The data originate from a study of T cells after yellow fever vaccination (dated by TCRdb to between 2018 and 2020). Turning to the overall study: The SMART-Seq v4 Ultra Low Input RNA kit was used to prepare libraries from fractions with low cell numbers. Blood was collected at multiple timepoints before and after primary and secondary immunization, and bulk PBMC replicates and cell subsets were isolated. Two healthy male donors made up the cohort, one aged 18 to 29 years and the other aged 30 to 40 years. Bulk TCR alpha and beta repertoires were sequenced longitudinally to track T-cell clones before and after primary and booster YFV17D yellow fever vaccination. The investigation overall reported the following: Because only two donors were included in the study, the extent to which the findings can be generalized is limited. Most clones expanded after primary vaccination (about 95% of CD4 and about 85% of CD8) were re-detected after the booster, suggesting that broad memory maintenance occurred. A small fraction of clonotypes appeared in both the CD4 and CD8 compartments, likely as a result of convergent recombination. The secondary T-cell response was weaker than the primary response but faster, peaking on day 5 instead of day 15. Computational filtering was needed because FACS-sorted repertoires could contain abundant contaminating clonotypes from the bulk population.

The treatment or condition tag for this specimen amounts to: live attenuated yellow fever vaccine strain. A standard Ficoll-Paque protocol was used to isolate PBMCs from peripheral blood. Dynabeads CD4 and CD8 positive selection kits were used to isolate the CD4 and CD8 T-cell fractions. RNA was extracted with TriZol from bulk PBMCs, CD4 and CD8 fractions, and dextramer-positive and dextramer-negative fractions. The CDR3 goes from the cysteine to the phenylalanine over 13 residues. The DNA shown is the 39-base CDR3, in frame from base 1. V is reduced by 0 bases and J by 6 bases, leaving a spacing of 10 bases between them. In the germline V gene (reference sequence), CDR1 corresponds to GTSNPN and CDR2 to SVGIG.

The chain was built from TRBV30 and TRBJ2-3; the D gene is perhaps TRBD1, on 5 matching bases. Material: CD4+ T cells sorted from PBMCs, obtained 15 days after the yellow fever booster vaccination. This receptor was obtained from a man younger than 35 who received the YFV17D yellow fever vaccine. The CDR3 protein sequence reads: CAWSVKGSDTQYF. The nucleotides are TGTGCCTGGAGTGTAAAGGGGTCGGATACGCAGTATTTT.